One TCR beta chain is described in this entry. Antigen: not known. The data were obtained in a study of radiotherapy plus CTLA-4 blockade in lung cancer. Germline-derived CDR1 and CDR2 are SGHRS and YFSETQ. The V end was cut by 0 bases, the J end by 7 bases, with 7 bases between. The CDR3 runs 12 residues. Whole-study results and caveats: Early shifts in blood T cell clones, with interferon-beta, reportedly predicted response best. Peripheral blood showed expansion of tumor-derived TCR clones after radiotherapy and ipilimumab.

Focal radiation and CTLA-4 blockade (ipilimumab) were tested in chemo-refractory metastatic non-small-cell lung cancer patients. Assay used: immunoSEQ multiplex PCR; TCRdb lists only in-frame clones, some missing. The sample contains around 80,000 clones, around 79% of which appear only once. This chain connects TRBV5-1 to TRBJ1-1; maybe TRBD1 (6 bases). The origin of this receptor is a human donor with non-small cell lung cancer whose response to radiotherapy plus ipilimumab could not be evaluated. Some clones in this sample may be carry-over from other donors' samples. The material was peripheral blood, obtained from a patient treated with radiotherapy plus ipilimumab. CDR3 DNA sequence: TGCGCCAGCAGCTTGGGGGACAATGAAGCTTTCTTT. Amino acids: CASSLGDNEAFF.